This entry lists 5 T cell receptor beta chains sequenced from one sample in a study of cytomegalovirus exposure and HLA in healthy donors. The PCR was carried out with 60 Vbeta primers and 13 Jbeta primers. Method: immunoSEQ multiplex PCR; TCRdb's copy keeps in-frame clones and lacks some. The top ten hold around 1.9% of the sample, which has approximately 140,000 clones, roughly 62% seen once. Specimen: PBMCs. These receptors all come from a male donor in good health and CMV-seronegative.

This clone occurred a few times. The chain links TRBV15 to TRBJ1-1, with D hard to call. Trimming took 1 base from V and 5 from J, leaving 8 bases between them. This CDR3 is 13 amino acids long. The germline CDR1 and CDR2 sequences are LNHNV and YYDKDF (reference sequence). DNA for the CDR3: TGTGCCACCAGCAGAGTTGGGCAGACTGAAGCTTTCTTT. This encodes CATSRVGQTEAFF.

This clone was found once. The V call is TRBV6-5, the J call TRBJ1-2; 8 nucleotides agree with TRBD1. This CDR3 contains 15 residues. Per germline, CDR1 MNHEY and CDR2 SVGAGI. Losses at the gene ends were 0 bases for V and 7 bases for J; bases not matched to a gene: 7. The CDR3 spells CASSYSGQGAIGYTF. CDR3 DNA sequence: TGTGCCAGCAGTTACTCAGGGCAGGGGGCGATTGGCTACACCTTC.

The chain links TRBV9 to TRBJ1-1; D might be TRBD1 (6 bases). The CDR3 is made up of 16 amino acids. Germline assignment: CDR1 SGDLS and CDR2 YYNGEE. V was shortened by 5 bases and J by 0 bases, with 17 bases between the two germline ends. CDR3 coding DNA: TGTGCCAGCAGGAGAAGGGGGGGCAACATGAACACTGAAGCTTTCTTT. This sequence encodes CASRRRGGNMNTEAFF.

This clone was detected only a few times. The chain has TRBV7-2 and TRBJ1-4, with D perhaps matching TRBD1 (5 bases). Trimming took 6 bases from V and 6 from J, leaving 11 bases between them. CDR1 is SGHTA and CDR2 is FQGNSA in the germline V gene. The CDR3 runs 13 residues. CDR3 bases: TGTGCCAGCAGGAAAGGGGTTGATGAAAAACTGTTTTTT. Its translation: CASRKGVDEKLFF.

This clone was seen only a few times. The rearrangement uses TRBV7-2 and TRBJ2-1, with TRBD2 matching 10 bases. Germline CDR1 reads SGHTA; CDR2 reads FQGNSA. V trimming: 2 bases; J trimming: 8 bases; junction bases outside the gene matches: 15. This CDR3 spans 18 amino acids. This CDR3 is CASSLNARLSGGADEQFF. CDR3 sequence (DNA): TGTGCCAGCAGCTTAAATGCTAGGCTGAGCGGGGGGGCCGATGAGCAGTTCTTC.